This T cell receptor beta chain stems from a study of blood T cell repertoires in COVID-19. Turning to the study itself: Material from acute and convalescent COVID-19 was sourced from the United States, Italy and Spain. Nucleic acid was either cDNA or gDNA, and it came from T cells, B-cell-depleted T cells, or PBMCs.

Per the study methods: Estimates of nucleated cell counts were drawn from the amplification of reference gene primers. The data were produced by immunoSEQ multiplex PCR, yet TCRdb's version contains in-frame clones alone and is incomplete. The V and J calls and clone size were taken over from that table, and D and trimming were inferred from the DNA. The table lists 90,000 to 150,000 clones, 65% to 90% of them singletons. The sample holds a few counts of this clone. Looked up from germline, CDR1 is SGHTA and CDR2 is FQGNSA. V lost 8 bases and J 0 bases, leaving 13 bases between the germline ends. CDR3 size: 15 residues.

The chain links TRBV7-2 to TRBJ2-2; the D gene is possibly TRBD1 (7 bases). This clonotype was sampled from a man older than 75 with acute or convalescent COVID-19. The sample comprised peripheral blood. The CDR3 spells CASGGTATNTGELFF. CDR3 nucleotide sequence: TGTGCCAGCGGGGGGACAGCGACGAACACCGGGGAGCTGTTTTTT. Combining the CDR3 with reference TRBV7-2 and TRBJ2-2 gives the whole variable domain GAGVSQSPSNKVTEKGKDVELRCDPISGHTALYWYRQSLGQGLEFLIYFQGNSAPDKSGLPSDRFSAERTGGSVSTLTIQRTQQEDSAVYLCASGGTATNTGELFFGEGSRLTVL.